This paragraph covers one T cell receptor beta chain sequence. The antigen remains unidentified. The record originates from a study of T cell responses to AZD1222 COVID-19 vaccine. Study-wide findings and caveats: Seropositive AZD1222 recipients at baseline numbered only five to seven. Repertoire samples came only from after the peak T cell response. The study found vaccine-associated CD4 TCRs spanning spike, dominant at 160-218 and 743-854. Donors were largely white British and mainly female; clonal diversity was possibly underestimated.

The repertoire was sequenced with immunoSEQ multiplex PCR; TCRdb's copy has only in-frame clones and lacks some. The sample has about 110,000 clones, about nine tenths seen once; the top ten hold about 5%. CDR1 is KGHSH and CDR2 is LQKENI in the germline V gene. Trimming removed 3 bases from V and 10 bases from J, with 16 bases in between. This CDR3 is built from 14 residues. The source material was peripheral blood, sampled on day 0 of AZD1222 vaccination. This TCR was recovered from an adult in good health. The chain uses TRBV18 and TRBJ2-1; D is uncertain. CDR3 in amino acids: CASSPSSNHAEQFF. The CDR3 DNA reads as TGTGCCAGCTCACCCTCCAGCAACCACGCGGAGCAGTTCTTC.